The present T cell receptor beta chain was sequenced within a study of response to subunit inactivated influenza vaccine. Study outcomes and limitations: Authors suggested few new T cells are recruited by each seasonal influenza vaccination.

The V and J ends lost 10 bases and 4 bases, in that order; junction bases with no gene match: 6. The CDR3 is made up of 13 amino acids. CDR1 is MNHNS, CDR2 SASEGT, per germline. Notes on this clonotype: The antigen is unknown.

MiXCR was run by TCRdb on the RT-PCR reads, yielding one entry per CDR3 protein. The sample includes about 480,000 distinct CDR3 sequences, 10% to 15% seen only once; the top ten take 10% to 15%. The clonotype originates from a man aged 50-60 years who received an inactivated influenza vaccine. The gene calls are TRBV6-1 and TRBJ2-2; TRBD2 matches 7 bases. Here the sequenced sample was PBMCs from blood, taken roughly 46 days after vaccination. This CDR3 is CATRTSGTGELFF. CDR3 coding DNA: TGTGCCACCAGGACTAGTGGCACCGGGGAGCTGTTTTTT.